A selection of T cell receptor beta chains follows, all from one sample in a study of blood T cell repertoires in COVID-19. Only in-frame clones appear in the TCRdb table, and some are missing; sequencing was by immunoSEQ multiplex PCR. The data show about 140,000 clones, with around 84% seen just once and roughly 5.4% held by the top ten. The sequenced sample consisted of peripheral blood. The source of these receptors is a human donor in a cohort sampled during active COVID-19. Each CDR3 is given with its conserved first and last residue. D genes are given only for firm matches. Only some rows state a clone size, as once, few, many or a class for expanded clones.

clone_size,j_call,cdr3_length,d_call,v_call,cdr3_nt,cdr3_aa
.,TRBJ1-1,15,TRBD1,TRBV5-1,TGCGCCAGCAGCTTGGGACAGGGGCTGAACACTGAAGCTTTCTTT,CASSLGQGLNTEAFF
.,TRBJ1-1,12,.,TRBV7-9,TGTGCCAGCGGACAGCGGAACACTGAAGCTTTCTTT,CASGQRNTEAFF
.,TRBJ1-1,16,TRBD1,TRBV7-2,TGTGCCAGCAGCTTAGGACCCTCAGGGGGCGGGACTGAAGCTTTCTTT,CASSLGPSGGGTEAFF
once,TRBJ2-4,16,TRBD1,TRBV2,TGTGCCAGCAGTGAAGACAGGGGCCAGGCCAAAAACATTCAGTACTTC,CASSEDRGQAKNIQYF
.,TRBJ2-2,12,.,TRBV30,TGTGCCTGGGACCCAGGAACCGGGGAGCTGTTTTTT,CAWDPGTGELFF
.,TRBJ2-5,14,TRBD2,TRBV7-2,TGTGCCAGCAGCTCGGGACTAGCGAGGGAGACCCAGTACTTC,CASSSGLARETQYF
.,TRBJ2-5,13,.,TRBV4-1,TGCGCCAGCAGCCAAGACGGACAGCTTACCCAGTACTTC,CASSQDGQLTQYF
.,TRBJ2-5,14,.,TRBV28,TGTGCCAGCAGTAACCAGGAGGGCCAGGAGACCCAGTACTTC,CASSNQEGQETQYF
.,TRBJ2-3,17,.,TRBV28,TGTGCCAGCAGTCTGATAGCGGAGAAGATTTTCACAGATACGCAGTATTTT,CASSLIAEKIFTDTQYF
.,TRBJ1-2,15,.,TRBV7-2,TGTGCCAGCAGCTTAGAAGGGGGAAGGGGTTTTGTGGACACCTTC,CASSLEGGRGFVDTF
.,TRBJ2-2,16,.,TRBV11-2,TGTGCCAGCAGCCGAGGGGTGGGACTGAACACCGGGGAGCTGTTTTTT,CASSRGVGLNTGELFF
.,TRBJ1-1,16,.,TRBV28,TGTGCCAGCAGTTTATTTATCGCACCCACGAGAACTGAAGCTTTCTTT,CASSLFIAPTRTEAFF
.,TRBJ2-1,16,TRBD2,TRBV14,TGTGCCAGCAGCCAAGGAGGTAGCGGGGGCCAATTACGACTGTTCTTC,CASSQGGSGGQLRLFF
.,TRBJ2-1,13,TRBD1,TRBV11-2,TGTGCCAGCAGCTGGGACAGGGGGAGTGAGCAGTTCTTC,CASSWDRGSEQFF
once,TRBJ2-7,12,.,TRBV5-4,TGTGCCAGCAGTTCTAACTCCTACGAGCAGTACTTC,CASSSNSYEQYF
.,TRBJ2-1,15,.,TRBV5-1,TGCGCCAGCAGCTCCCTCCAGGGCGGTTTTGATGAGCAGTTCTTC,CASSSLQGGFDEQFF
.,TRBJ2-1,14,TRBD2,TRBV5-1,TGCGCCAGCAGCCCTAGCGGGGGTTACAATGAGCAGTTCTTC,CASSPSGGYNEQFF
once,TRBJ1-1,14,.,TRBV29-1,TGCAGCGTTGAAAGCAACAGGGTAGGGACTGAAGCTTTCTTT,CSVESNRVGTEAFF
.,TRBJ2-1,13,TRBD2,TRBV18,TGTGCCAGCTCACCACTGGGGGGGAGCGAGCAGTTCTTC,CASSPLGGSEQFF
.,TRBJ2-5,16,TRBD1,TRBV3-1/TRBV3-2,TGTGCCAGCAGCCAAGAGGGACAGGGGGCGGGGGAGACCCAGTACTTC,CASSQEGQGAGETQYF
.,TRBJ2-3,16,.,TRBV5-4,TGTGCCAGCAGCGGTGATCGGTCTAGCGGCACAGATACGCAGTATTTT,CASSGDRSSGTDTQYF
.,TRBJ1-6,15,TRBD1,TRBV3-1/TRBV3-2,TGTGCCAGCACCCGACGTGGGACAGGGGTTTCACCCCTCCACTTT,CASTRRGTGVSPLHF
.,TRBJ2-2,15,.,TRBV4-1,TGCGCCAGCAGCCAAGGGGAGACTAGTACCGGGGAGCTGTTTTTT,CASSQGETSTGELFF